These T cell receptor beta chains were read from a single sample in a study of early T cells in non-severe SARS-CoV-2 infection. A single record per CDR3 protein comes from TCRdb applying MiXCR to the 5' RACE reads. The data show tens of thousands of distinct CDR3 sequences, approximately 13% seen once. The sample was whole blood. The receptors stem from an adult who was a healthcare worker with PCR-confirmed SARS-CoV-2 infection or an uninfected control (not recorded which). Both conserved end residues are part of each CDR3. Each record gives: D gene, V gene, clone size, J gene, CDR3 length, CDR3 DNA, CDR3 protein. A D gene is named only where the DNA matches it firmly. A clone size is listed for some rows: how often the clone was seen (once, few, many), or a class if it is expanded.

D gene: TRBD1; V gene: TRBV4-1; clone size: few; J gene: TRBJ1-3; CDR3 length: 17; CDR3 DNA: TGCGCCAGCAGCCAGGGAGCAGGGGGCCCCTCTGGAAACACCATATATTTT; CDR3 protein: CASSQGAGGPSGNTIYF
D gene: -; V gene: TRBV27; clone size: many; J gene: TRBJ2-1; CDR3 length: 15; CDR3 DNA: TGTGCCAGCAGTCCCCCAGGGGCGTACTACAATGAGCAGTTCTTC; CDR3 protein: CASSPPGAYYNEQFF
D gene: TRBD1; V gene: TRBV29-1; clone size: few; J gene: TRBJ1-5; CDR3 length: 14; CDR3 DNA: TGCAGCGTTGCCGTTGACAGGGCTGGGCAGCCCCAGCATTTT; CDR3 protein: CSVAVDRAGQPQHF
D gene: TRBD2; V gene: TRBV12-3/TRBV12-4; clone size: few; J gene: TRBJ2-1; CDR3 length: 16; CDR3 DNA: TGTGCCAGCAGTCCACCCGGACTAGCGGCTTACAATGAGCAGTTCTTC; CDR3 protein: CASSPPGLAAYNEQFF
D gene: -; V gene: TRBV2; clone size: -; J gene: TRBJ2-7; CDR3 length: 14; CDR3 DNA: TGTGCCAGCAGTGGGGGGGACGGAAGTACGCAGCAGTACTTC; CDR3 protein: CASSGGDGSTQQYF
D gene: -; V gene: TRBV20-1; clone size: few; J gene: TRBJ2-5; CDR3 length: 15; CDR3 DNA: TGCAGTGCTAGAGAACCGGGCGCGAGTGGCGAGACCCAGTACTTC; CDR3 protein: CSAREPGASGETQYF
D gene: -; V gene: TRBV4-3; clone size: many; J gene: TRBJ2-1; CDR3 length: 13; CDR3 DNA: TGCGCCAGCAGCCAAGATGGCCAAACAGGGCGGTTCTTC; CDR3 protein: CASSQDGQTGRFF
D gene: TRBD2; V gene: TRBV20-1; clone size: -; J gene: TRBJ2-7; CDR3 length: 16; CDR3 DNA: TGCAGTGCTCACGGGGCGCTAGCGGGAATCTCCTACGAGCAGTACTTC; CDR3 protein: CSAHGALAGISYEQYF
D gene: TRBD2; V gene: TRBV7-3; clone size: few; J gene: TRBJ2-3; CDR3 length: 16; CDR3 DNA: TGTGCCAGCAGCTTCACTAGCGGGGGGCATTCAGATACGCAGTATTTT; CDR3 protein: CASSFTSGGHSDTQYF
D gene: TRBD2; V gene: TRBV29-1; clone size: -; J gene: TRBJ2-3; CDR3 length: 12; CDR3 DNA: TGCAGCGTAGGGATAGCGGGAGATACGCAGTATTTT; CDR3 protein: CSVGIAGDTQYF
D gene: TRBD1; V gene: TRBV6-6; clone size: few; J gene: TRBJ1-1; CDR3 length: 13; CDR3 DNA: TGTGCCAGCATCGACAGGGGGGACACTGAAGCTTTCTTT; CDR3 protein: CASIDRGDTEAFF
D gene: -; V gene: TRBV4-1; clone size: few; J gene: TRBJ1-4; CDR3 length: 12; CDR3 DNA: TGCGCCAGCAGCCAGGTGGGGGAAAAACTGTTTTTT; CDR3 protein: CASSQVGEKLFF
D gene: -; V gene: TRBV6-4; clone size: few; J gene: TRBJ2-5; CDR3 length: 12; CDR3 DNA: TGTGCCAGTCCAGCGAGCCAAGAGACCCAGTACTTC; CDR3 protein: CASPASQETQYF
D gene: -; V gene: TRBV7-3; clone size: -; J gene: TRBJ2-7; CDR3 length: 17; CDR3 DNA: TGTGCCAGCAGCTTAGGACCCCCTAGCGCGGGCTCCTACGAGCAGTACTTC; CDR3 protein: CASSLGPPSAGSYEQYF
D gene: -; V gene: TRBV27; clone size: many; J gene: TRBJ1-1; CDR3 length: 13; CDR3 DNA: TGTGCCAGCAAGAAGGGCAGGGTAGAAGAAGCTTTCTTT; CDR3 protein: CASKKGRVEEAFF
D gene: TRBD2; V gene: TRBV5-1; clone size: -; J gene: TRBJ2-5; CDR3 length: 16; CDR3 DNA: TGCGCCAGCAGCCCTGCGGGGGGGCGCGGCTGGGAGACCCAGTACTTC; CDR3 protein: CASSPAGGRGWETQYF
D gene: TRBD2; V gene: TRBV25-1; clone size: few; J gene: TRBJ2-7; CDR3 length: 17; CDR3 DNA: TGTGCCAGCAGTCCCGGACTAGCGGGAGTATCCCCCTACGAGCAGTACTTC; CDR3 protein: CASSPGLAGVSPYEQYF
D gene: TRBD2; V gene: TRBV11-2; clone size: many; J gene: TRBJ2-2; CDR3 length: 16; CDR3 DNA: TGTGCCAGCAGCATCGCTAGCGGGGGGAACACCGGGGAGCTGTTTTTT; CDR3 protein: CASSIASGGNTGELFF
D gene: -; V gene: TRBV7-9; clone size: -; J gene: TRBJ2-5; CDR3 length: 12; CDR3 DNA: TGTGCCAGCAGCCAAAACCGGGAGACCCAGTACTTC; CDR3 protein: CASSQNRETQYF
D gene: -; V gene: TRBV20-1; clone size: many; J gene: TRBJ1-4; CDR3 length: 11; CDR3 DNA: TGCAGTGCTTACAGGAGCCAGGAACTGTTTTTT; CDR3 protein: CSAYRSQELFF
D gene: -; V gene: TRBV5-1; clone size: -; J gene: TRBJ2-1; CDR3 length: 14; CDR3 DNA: TGCGCCAGCAGCTCATCCGGGTTACACAATGAGCAGTTCTTC; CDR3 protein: CASSSSGLHNEQFF
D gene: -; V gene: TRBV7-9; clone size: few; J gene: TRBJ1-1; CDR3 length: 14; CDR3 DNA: TGTGCCAGCAGCCTACAGAGTATTAACACTGAAGCTTTCTTT; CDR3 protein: CASSLQSINTEAFF
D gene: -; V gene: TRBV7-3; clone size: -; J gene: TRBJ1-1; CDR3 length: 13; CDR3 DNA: TGTGCCAGCAGCTTACGGAGCCCCACTGAAGCTTTCTTT; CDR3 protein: CASSLRSPTEAFF
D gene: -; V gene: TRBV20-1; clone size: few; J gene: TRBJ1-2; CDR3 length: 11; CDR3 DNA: TGCAGTGGTCAGGGGTACTATGGCTACACCTTC; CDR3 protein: CSGQGYYGYTF
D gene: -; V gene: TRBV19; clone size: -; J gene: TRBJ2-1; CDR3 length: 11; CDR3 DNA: TGTGCCAGTAGCTCGGTCGATGAGCAGTTCTTC; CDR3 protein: CASSSVDEQFF
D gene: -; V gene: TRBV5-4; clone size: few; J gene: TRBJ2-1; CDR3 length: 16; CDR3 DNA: TGTGCCAGCAGCTTGGCCTTAGGACAGAGCTACAATGAGCAGTTCTTC; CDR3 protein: CASSLALGQSYNEQFF
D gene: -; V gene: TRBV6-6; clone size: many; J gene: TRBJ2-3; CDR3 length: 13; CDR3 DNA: TGTGCCAGCAGTATGGAGCTCATGGATACGCAGTATTTT; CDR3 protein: CASSMELMDTQYF
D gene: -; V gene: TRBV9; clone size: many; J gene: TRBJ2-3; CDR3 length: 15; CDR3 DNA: TGTGCCAGCAGCGTAGATCCCACTAGCACAGATACGCAGTATTTT; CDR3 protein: CASSVDPTSTDTQYF
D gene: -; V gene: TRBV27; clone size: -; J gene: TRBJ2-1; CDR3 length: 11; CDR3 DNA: TGTGCCAGCAGTTACGGCGGTGAGCAGTTCTTC; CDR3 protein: CASSYGGEQFF
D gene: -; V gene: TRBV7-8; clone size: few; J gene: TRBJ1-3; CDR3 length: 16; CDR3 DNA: TGTGCCAGCAGCTTACCGGGGGCTAGGCCTGGAAACACCATATATTTT; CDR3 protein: CASSLPGARPGNTIYF
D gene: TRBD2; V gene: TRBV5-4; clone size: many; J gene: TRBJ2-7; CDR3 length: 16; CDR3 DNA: TGTGCCAGCAGCTTATTTACTAGCGGAAGATTTTACGAGCAGTACTTC; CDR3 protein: CASSLFTSGRFYEQYF
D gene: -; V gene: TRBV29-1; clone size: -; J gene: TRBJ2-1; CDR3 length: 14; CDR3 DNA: TGCAGCGTCGACACCGGGGGCAGGCGCAATGAGCAGTTCTTC; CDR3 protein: CSVDTGGRRNEQFF
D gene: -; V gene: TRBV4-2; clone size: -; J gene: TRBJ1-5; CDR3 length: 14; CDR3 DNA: TGTGCCAGCAGCGAATCAGGGGGCAATCAGCCCCAGCATTTT; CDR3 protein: CASSESGGNQPQHF
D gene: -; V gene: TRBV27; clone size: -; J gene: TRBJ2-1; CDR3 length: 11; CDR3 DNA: TGTGCCAGCGATGAGGTTTGTGAGCAGTTCTTC; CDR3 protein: CASDEVCEQFF
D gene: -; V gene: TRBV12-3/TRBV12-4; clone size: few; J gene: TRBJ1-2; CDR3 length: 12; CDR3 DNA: TGTGCCAGCAGTTTTTATGGCTATGGCTACACCTTC; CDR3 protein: CASSFYGYGYTF
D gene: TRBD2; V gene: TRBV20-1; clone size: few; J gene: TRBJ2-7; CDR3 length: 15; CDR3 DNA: TGCAGTGCTAGAGATCTTGCTAGCGGGTGGTACGAGCAGTACTTC; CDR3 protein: CSARDLASGWYEQYF
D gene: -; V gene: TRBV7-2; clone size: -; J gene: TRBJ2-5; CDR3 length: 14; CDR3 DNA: TGTGCCAGCACCTCCATGGGGTCCCGGGAGACCCAGTACTTC; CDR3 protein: CASTSMGSRETQYF
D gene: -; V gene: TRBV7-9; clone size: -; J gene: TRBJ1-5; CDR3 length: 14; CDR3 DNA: TGTGCCAGCAGCTTAGTTACTAGCAATCAGCCCCAGCATTTT; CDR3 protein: CASSLVTSNQPQHF
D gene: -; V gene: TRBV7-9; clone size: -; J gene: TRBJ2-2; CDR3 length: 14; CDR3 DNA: TGTGCCAGCAGCCCCAGAGGGGGGTCCGGGGAGCTGTTTTTT; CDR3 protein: CASSPRGGSGELFF
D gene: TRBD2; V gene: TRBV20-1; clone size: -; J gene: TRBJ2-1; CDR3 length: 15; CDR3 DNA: TGCAGTGCTAGTGCGGGGGGAAAAGATTACAATGAGCAGTTCTTC; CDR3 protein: CSASAGGKDYNEQFF
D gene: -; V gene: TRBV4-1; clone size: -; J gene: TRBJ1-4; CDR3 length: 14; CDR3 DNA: TGCGCCAGCAGCCTAGGTACAGGTTTGGAAAAACTGTTTTTT; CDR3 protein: CASSLGTGLEKLFF
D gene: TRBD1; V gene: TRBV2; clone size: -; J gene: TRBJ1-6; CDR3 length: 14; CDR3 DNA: TGTGCCACTTACGGACAGGGTGGTAATTCACCCCTCCACTTT; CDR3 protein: CATYGQGGNSPLHF
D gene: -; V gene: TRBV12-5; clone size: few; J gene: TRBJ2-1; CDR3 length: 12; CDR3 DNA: TGTGCTAGTGCTGGCTCCTACAATGAGCAGTTCTTC; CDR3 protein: CASAGSYNEQFF
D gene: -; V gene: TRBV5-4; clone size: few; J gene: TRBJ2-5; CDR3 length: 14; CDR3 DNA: TGTGCCAGCAGCTTGAGGGACGGACAAGAGACCCAGTACTTC; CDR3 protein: CASSLRDGQETQYF
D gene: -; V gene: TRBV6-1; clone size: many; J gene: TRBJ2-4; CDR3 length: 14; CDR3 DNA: TGTGCCAGCAGTGAACCGGGACACCAAAACATTCAGTACTTC; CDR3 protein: CASSEPGHQNIQYF
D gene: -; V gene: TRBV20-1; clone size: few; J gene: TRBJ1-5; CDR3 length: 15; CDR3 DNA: TGCAGTGCTAGAGATGGGGGCAGGGGATATCAGCCCCAGCATTTT; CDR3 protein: CSARDGGRGYQPQHF
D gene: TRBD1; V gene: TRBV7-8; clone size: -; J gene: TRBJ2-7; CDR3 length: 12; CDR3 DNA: TGTGCCAGCAGCTCCCGGGACAGGGAAGAGTACTTC; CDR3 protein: CASSSRDREEYF
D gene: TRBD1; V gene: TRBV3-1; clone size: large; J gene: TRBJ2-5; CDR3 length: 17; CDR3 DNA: TGTGCCAGCAGCCAAGGGCCTCTCGGGACAGGCCAAGAGACCCAGTACTTC; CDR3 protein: CASSQGPLGTGQETQYF
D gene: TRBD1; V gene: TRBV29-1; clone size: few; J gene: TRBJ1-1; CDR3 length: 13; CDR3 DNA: TGCAGCGCCACAGGGGCGCAGAACACTGAAGCTTTCTTT; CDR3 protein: CSATGAQNTEAFF
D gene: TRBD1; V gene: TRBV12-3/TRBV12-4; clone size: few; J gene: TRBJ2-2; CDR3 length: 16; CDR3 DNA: TGTGCCAGCAGCCTTGGACAGGGTGTGCACACCGGGGAGCTGTTTTTT; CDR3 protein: CASSLGQGVHTGELFF
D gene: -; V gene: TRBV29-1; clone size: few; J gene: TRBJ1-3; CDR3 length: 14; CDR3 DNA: TGCAGCGTTGTACGTGCAGGCTCTGGAAACACCATATATTTT; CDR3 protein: CSVVRAGSGNTIYF
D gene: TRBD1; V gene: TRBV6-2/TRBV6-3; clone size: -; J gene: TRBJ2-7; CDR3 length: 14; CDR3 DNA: TGTGCCAACAGTTACGAGACAGGGTCATACGAGCAGTACTTC; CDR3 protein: CANSYETGSYEQYF
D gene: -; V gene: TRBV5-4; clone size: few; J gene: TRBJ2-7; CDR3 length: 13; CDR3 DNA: TGTGCCAGCAGCCCGGTGGGGGCCTACGAGCAGTACTTC; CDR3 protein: CASSPVGAYEQYF